These 14 T cell receptor beta chains came from one sample sequenced in a study of T-cell reconstitution after alpha-beta-depleted transplantation in children. Unique molecular identifiers were incorporated during preparation of the TCRbeta library. TCRdb re-derived calls from the PCR reads in MiXCR, one entry per CDR3 protein. The sample includes hundreds of thousands of distinct CDR3 sequences, roughly 10% of them seen just once. The sample was PBMCs from the stem cell graft donor, taken from the stem cell graft. These receptors were collected from a human donor who donated a stem cell graft to a child with acute myeloid leukemia.

This clonotype was seen repeatedly, ten times or more. The V gene is TRBV7-2, the J gene TRBJ2-3; tentatively, D is TRBD2 (6 bases). V lost 5 bases to trimming and J lost 2 bases, with 11 bases between them. CDR1 is SGHTA, CDR2 FQGNSA, per germline. The CDR3 contains 14 residues. The CDR3 loop is CASSRTTATDTQYF. The DNA for the CDR3 is TGTGCCAGCAGCCGGACTACCGCCACAGATACGCAGTATTTT.

This clonotype was observed a single time. A read error may account for a junction end that differs from germline. The V gene is TRBV20-1, the J gene TRBJ1-1, with D hard to call. The germline gives CDR1 DFQATT, CDR2 SNEGSKA (reference sequence). This CDR3 is built from 13 residues. This CDR3 reads CCACRLMNTEAFF. The CDR3 bases are TGCTGTGCTTGTAGGCTGATGAACACTGAAGCTTTCTTT.

Only a few counts were recorded for this clonotype. The chain joins TRBV20-1 to TRBJ2-5; 10 positions agree with TRBD2. This CDR3 has 18 amino acids. Germline CDR1 reads DFQATT; CDR2 reads SNEGSKA (reference sequence). The ends lost 5 bases at V and 1 base at J; junction bases unmatched: 16. CDR3 sequence reads: CSAPGSFASGSSQETQYF. CDR3 DNA sequence: TGCAGTGCTCCCGGCTCGTTCGCTAGCGGGAGTAGCCAAGAGACCCAGTACTTC.

V gene TRBV11-1 combines with J gene TRBJ2-7; 12 bases fit TRBD2. Trimming at V came to 5 bases and at J to 0 bases, leaving 14 bases not matched to a gene. CDR3 length: 19 amino acids. CDR1 is SGHAT, CDR2 FQDESV, per germline (reference sequence). CDR3 nucleotides: TGTGCCAGCAGCCCAAGGACTAGCGGGAACCCCCAGAGCTCCTACGAGCAGTACTTC. Amino acid sequence: CASSPRTSGNPQSSYEQYF.

This clonotype was detected ten times or more. The CDR3 DNA sequence: TGCGCCAGCAGCGCCGGCGGGACAGGGGGCATCACTGAAGCTTTCTTT. Protein: CASSAGGTGGITEAFF. The V and J genes are TRBV5-1 and TRBJ1-1; TRBD1 matches at 12 bases. CDR3 length: 16 amino acids. The V gene end was trimmed by 4 bases and the J gene end by 4 bases; junction bases not matched to a gene: 8. Germline loops: CDR1 SGHRS, CDR2 YFSETQ.

The chain joins TRBV7-2 to TRBJ1-2; possibly TRBD1 for D (5 bases). Germline V lookup: CDR1 SGHTA, CDR2 FQGNSA. This CDR3 region has 16 residues. V was cut by 5 bases and J by 5 bases, with 21 bases left in between. The DNA of the CDR3 is TGTGCCAGCAGCAAGGGCGGGGGAACCGGGGGGTATGGCTACACCTTC. Residues: CASSKGGGTGGYGYTF. Looking up the rest from reference TRBV7-2 and TRBJ1-2 gives the full variable domain: GAGVSQSPSNKVTEKGKDVELRCDPISGHTALYWYRQSLGQGLEFLIYFQGNSAPDKSGLPSDRFSAERTGGSVSTLTIQRTQQEDSAVYLCASSKGGGTGGYGYTFGSGTRLTVV.

This clonotype was seen at least ten times. The V and J genes are TRBV6-2 or TRBV6-3 and TRBJ2-1; 11 bases align to TRBD2. From germline, CDR1 is MNHEY and CDR2 SVGEGT. V gave up 5 bases and J gave up 7 bases; unmatched junction bases: 10. The CDR3 runs 16 residues. The CDR3 protein is CASSPNLAGGRNEQFF. The DNA of the CDR3 is TGTGCCAGCAGTCCTAACCTAGCGGGAGGTCGGAATGAGCAGTTCTTC.

In its sample, this clonotype was seen many times. V gene TRBV27 combines with J gene TRBJ2-2, with D perhaps matching TRBD1 (5 bases). Germline values: CDR1 MNHEY, CDR2 SMNVEV (reference sequence). The CDR3 loop spans 16 amino acids. V lost 4 bases to trimming and J lost 3 bases, with 15 bases between them. CDR3 amino acids: CASSSLWGSDTGELFF. The CDR3 bases are TGTGCCAGCAGTTCTCTCTGGGGCTCGGACACCGGGGAGCTGTTTTTT.

In this sample, this clonotype turned up a few times. The chain recombines TRBV15 with TRBJ2-1, with 15 bases aligning to TRBD2. V gave up 1 base and J gave up 9 bases; unmatched junction bases: 10. CDR3 size: 18 residues. CDR1 and CDR2 (germline): LNHNV, YYDKDF (reference sequence). The CDR3 nucleotides read TGTGCCACCAGCAGAGTTGCCGTGGGACTAGCGGGAGGTTTTGAGCAGTTCTTC. Translated, it gives CATSRVAVGLAGGFEQFF.

This clonotype was observed a handful of times. This chain links TRBV20-1 with TRBJ2-7, with 11 bases lining up with TRBD2. This CDR3 region has 14 residues. V lost 4 bases and J lost 1; bases outside the gene matches: 3. The germline gives CDR1 DFQATT, CDR2 SNEGSKA (reference sequence). The CDR3 loop is CSAKRLAGSYEQYF. The CDR3, as DNA: TGCAGTGCTAAGAGACTAGCGGGATCCTACGAGCAGTACTTC.

This sequence joins TRBV5-6 and TRBJ1-3; tentatively, D is TRBD1 (6 bases). Germline V gene data show CDR1 as SGHDT and CDR2 as YYEEEE. V dropped 4 bases and J dropped 0 bases, with 14 bases sitting between them. This CDR3 is 16 amino acids long. CDR3: CASSPTGRFSGNTIYF. The DNA of the CDR3 is TGTGCCAGCAGCCCCACAGGGCGATTCTCTGGAAACACCATATATTTT.

This clonotype was recorded at least ten times. The CDR3 reads CASSSLRTHNEQFF. CDR3 in DNA: TGTGCCAGCAGCTCCCTACGGACCCACAATGAGCAGTTCTTC. The chain uses TRBV11-1 and TRBJ2-1; unclear D gene. V was pared by 4 bases and J by 5 bases, with 12 bases between. CDR1 and CDR2 (germline): SGHAT, FQDESV (reference sequence). This CDR3 comprises 14 residues.

The V call is TRBV2, the J call TRBJ2-7; 10 positions agree with TRBD2. The length of the CDR3 is 16 residues. V shed 4 bases and J 0 bases; nucleotides not matched to a gene: 6. Per the germline V gene, CDR1 is SNHLY and CDR2 is FYNNEI. The DNA of the CDR3 is TGTGCCAGCAGTGTGGGGCCTAGCGGGAGCTCCTACGAGCAGTACTTC. Its protein is CASSVGPSGSSYEQYF.

With respect to this clonotype: A read error is possible here, since a much larger clone lies one base away. The V and J genes are TRBV20-1 and TRBJ2-1; 9 bases align to TRBD1. The V gene's germline CDR1 is DFQATT and CDR2 SNEGSKA (reference sequence). The CDR3 contains 12 residues. The CDR3 region has the DNA TGCGGTGCTTCACATCCGGGACAGGGGCAGTTCTTC. It is translated as CGASHPGQGQFF.